Listed below are T cell receptor beta chains from one sample, sequenced in a study of PD-L1 blockade in urothelial cancer. Data came from immunoSEQ multiplex PCR; TCRdb stores just in-frame clones and leaves some out. The data contain around 38,000 clones, 75% to 90% of them singletons. The sample in question was PBMCs, obtained around atezolizumab (anti-PD-L1) treatment. The receptors come from a man aged 60 to 75 with urothelial cancer. Each CDR3 is given with its conserved first and last residue. D genes are given only for firm matches. Clone size is not always given. Where it is, it says once, few, many or a class for expanded clones.

CDR3 DNA: TGCGCCAGCAGACTAGCGGGAGGGCCATCCAATGAGCAGTTCTTC
CDR3 protein: CASRLAGGPSNEQFF
D gene: TRBD2
J gene: TRBJ2-1
V gene: TRBV5-1
clone size: .

CDR3 DNA: TGTGCCAGCGGCCAGGGTCTTAATTCACCCCTCCACTTT
CDR3 protein: CASGQGLNSPLHF
D gene: .
J gene: TRBJ1-6
V gene: TRBV11-2
clone size: .

CDR3 DNA: TGTGCCAGCGTGAGATCAACTAATGAAAAACTGTTTTTT
CDR3 protein: CASVRSTNEKLFF
D gene: .
J gene: TRBJ1-4
V gene: TRBV6-1
clone size: .

CDR3 DNA: TGTGCCAGCAGCCCGAACCTAGCGGTTGTAGTAGGTGAGCAGTTCTTC
CDR3 protein: CASSPNLAVVVGEQFF
D gene: TRBD2
J gene: TRBJ2-1
V gene: TRBV13
clone size: .

CDR3 DNA: TGTGCCAGCAGCGCGGGTGGCTGGGGGGATACTGAAGCTTTCTTT
CDR3 protein: CASSAGGWGDTEAFF
D gene: .
J gene: TRBJ1-1
V gene: TRBV9
clone size: once

CDR3 DNA: TGCGCCAGCAGCTTGGGGGACAGGGTAGGCGAAAAACTGTTTTTT
CDR3 protein: CASSLGDRVGEKLFF
D gene: TRBD1
J gene: TRBJ1-4
V gene: TRBV5-1
clone size: .

CDR3 DNA: TGTGCCAGCAGTGAAGGACAGAAGATGGTGGATACGCAGTATTTT
CDR3 protein: CASSEGQKMVDTQYF
D gene: .
J gene: TRBJ2-3
V gene: TRBV6-1
clone size: .

CDR3 DNA: TGTGCCAGCAGCCAGAGAACCCAAGAGACCCAGTACTTC
CDR3 protein: CASSQRTQETQYF
D gene: .
J gene: TRBJ2-5
V gene: TRBV4-2
clone size: .

CDR3 DNA: TGTGCCAGCAGCCAAAGGCTAGCGGGGAAACGCACCGGGGAGCTGTTTTTT
CDR3 protein: CASSQRLAGKRTGELFF
D gene: TRBD2
J gene: TRBJ2-2
V gene: TRBV7-8
clone size: .

CDR3 DNA: TGTGCCAGCAGCTTAGGGGGGGATCAGCCCCAGCATTTT
CDR3 protein: CASSLGGDQPQHF
D gene: .
J gene: TRBJ1-5
V gene: TRBV7-2
clone size: .

CDR3 DNA: TGTGCCAGCAGCCCAACCCAACAGGGGGCTGGCTACACCTTC
CDR3 protein: CASSPTQQGAGYTF
D gene: TRBD1
J gene: TRBJ1-2
V gene: TRBV7-6
clone size: .

CDR3 DNA: TGTGCCATCAGTGAGACTAGCGGGATGAGCGAGCAGTACTTC
CDR3 protein: CAISETSGMSEQYF
D gene: TRBD2
J gene: TRBJ2-7
V gene: TRBV10-3
clone size: .

CDR3 DNA: TGTGCCAGCAGCTACGGAGGGTCCTACGAGCAGTACTTC
CDR3 protein: CASSYGGSYEQYF
D gene: .
J gene: TRBJ2-7
V gene: TRBV7-2
clone size: once

CDR3 DNA: TGCGCCAGCAGCCCCGGGGGGGGAGAGACCCAGTACTTC
CDR3 protein: CASSPGGGETQYF
D gene: TRBD2
J gene: TRBJ2-5
V gene: TRBV5-1
clone size: .

CDR3 DNA: TGTGCCACCAACACAGGATACTTCTACAATGAGCAGTTCTTC
CDR3 protein: CATNTGYFYNEQFF
D gene: .
J gene: TRBJ2-1
V gene: TRBV6-1
clone size: once

CDR3 DNA: TGCGCCAGCAGCCCACTAGCCGAAAGCTCCTACAATGAGCAGTTCTTC
CDR3 protein: CASSPLAESSYNEQFF
D gene: .
J gene: TRBJ2-1
V gene: TRBV5-1
clone size: .

CDR3 DNA: TGTGCCTGGAGTGACACAGGGTTTCACCCAGGCTACACCTTC
CDR3 protein: CAWSDTGFHPGYTF
D gene: .
J gene: TRBJ1-2
V gene: TRBV30
clone size: .

CDR3 DNA: TGCGCCAGCAGCTTGATTTCAGGCTCCTACGAGCAGTACTTC
CDR3 protein: CASSLISGSYEQYF
D gene: .
J gene: TRBJ2-7
V gene: TRBV5-1
clone size: .

CDR3 DNA: TGTGCCAGCAGCGTATCTAAACAGAAGGAGGGCTATGGCTACACCTTC
CDR3 protein: CASSVSKQKEGYGYTF
D gene: .
J gene: TRBJ1-2
V gene: TRBV9
clone size: .

CDR3 DNA: TGTGCCAGCAGCTTGGGGACAGGGGGAAATGGCTACACCTTC
CDR3 protein: CASSLGTGGNGYTF
D gene: TRBD1
J gene: TRBJ1-2
V gene: TRBV5-6
clone size: .

CDR3 DNA: TGCGCCAGCAGCTTGGTGCTTTTTAGTGGCTCCTACAATGAGCAGTTCTTC
CDR3 protein: CASSLVLFSGSYNEQFF
D gene: .
J gene: TRBJ2-1
V gene: TRBV5-1
clone size: .

CDR3 DNA: TGTGCCAGCAGCCGAGGGTTCAATGAAAAACTGTTTTTT
CDR3 protein: CASSRGFNEKLFF
D gene: .
J gene: TRBJ1-4
V gene: TRBV14
clone size: .

CDR3 DNA: TGTGCCAGCAGTGAATATCCACTAGCGGGAATGAATGAGCAGTTCTTC
CDR3 protein: CASSEYPLAGMNEQFF
D gene: TRBD2
J gene: TRBJ2-1
V gene: TRBV25-1
clone size: .

CDR3 DNA: TGTGCCAGCAGCTTAGCGTGGGCAGGGTCTCTCTACAATGAGCAGTTCTTC
CDR3 protein: CASSLAWAGSLYNEQFF
D gene: .
J gene: TRBJ2-1
V gene: TRBV7-2
clone size: .

CDR3 DNA: TGCGCCAGCACTAGCGGGGGCTGGGAGACCCAGTACTTC
CDR3 protein: CASTSGGWETQYF
D gene: TRBD2
J gene: TRBJ2-5
V gene: TRBV5-1
clone size: .

CDR3 DNA: TGCGCCAGCAGCTTGGTATCTCAAAACACCTACGAGCAGTACTTC
CDR3 protein: CASSLVSQNTYEQYF
D gene: .
J gene: TRBJ2-7
V gene: TRBV5-1
clone size: .

CDR3 DNA: TGTGCCAGCAGCCTGTACAGTGTTCGGGAGAACACTGAAGCTTTCTTT
CDR3 protein: CASSLYSVRENTEAFF
D gene: .
J gene: TRBJ1-1
V gene: TRBV2
clone size: .

CDR3 DNA: TGTGCCAGCTCACCACCGTTCGGGGATACTGAAGCTTTCTTT
CDR3 protein: CASSPPFGDTEAFF
D gene: .
J gene: TRBJ1-1
V gene: TRBV18
clone size: .

CDR3 DNA: TGTGCCATCAGAGATGGGACTAGCGGCTCCTACGAGCAGTACTTC
CDR3 protein: CAIRDGTSGSYEQYF
D gene: TRBD2
J gene: TRBJ2-7
V gene: TRBV10-3
clone size: .

CDR3 DNA: TGTGCCAGCTCACCCGGAGGGGACAGGCCCCTCCACTTT
CDR3 protein: CASSPGGDRPLHF
D gene: TRBD1
J gene: TRBJ1-6
V gene: TRBV18
clone size: .

CDR3 DNA: TGTGCCTGGAGTGCCCAAACCGGGGAGCTGTTTTTT
CDR3 protein: CAWSAQTGELFF
D gene: .
J gene: TRBJ2-2
V gene: TRBV30
clone size: .

CDR3 DNA: TGTGCCAGTAGTATAGGTTGGGGACTGTATAATGAAAAACTGTTTTTT
CDR3 protein: CASSIGWGLYNEKLFF
D gene: .
J gene: TRBJ1-4
V gene: TRBV19
clone size: .

CDR3 DNA: TGTGCCAGCAGTGAAGCATTTCTAGCGGGGGCATCCTACAATGAGCAGTTCTTC
CDR3 protein: CASSEAFLAGASYNEQFF
D gene: TRBD2
J gene: TRBJ2-1
V gene: TRBV6-1
clone size: .

CDR3 DNA: TGTGCCAGCAGTCCCCAGACAGGGTGGTCTGAAAAACTGTTTTTT
CDR3 protein: CASSPQTGWSEKLFF
D gene: TRBD1
J gene: TRBJ1-4
V gene: TRBV6-1
clone size: .

CDR3 DNA: TGTGCCAGTAGTACAGGGGGAGAGACCCAGTACTTC
CDR3 protein: CASSTGGETQYF
D gene: TRBD1
J gene: TRBJ2-5
V gene: TRBV19
clone size: .

CDR3 DNA: TGTGCCAGCAGCTTATACAGGGCTGCCGGGGCCAACGTCCTGACTTTC
CDR3 protein: CASSLYRAAGANVLTF
D gene: .
J gene: TRBJ2-6
V gene: TRBV5-6
clone size: .

CDR3 DNA: TGTGCCAGCAGTTTATTGCGCAGGGAAAGCTACGAGCAGTACTTC
CDR3 protein: CASSLLRRESYEQYF
D gene: .
J gene: TRBJ2-7
V gene: TRBV27
clone size: .

CDR3 DNA: TGTGCCAGCTCCCGGGACAGCCTCTCTGGAAACACCATATATTTT
CDR3 protein: CASSRDSLSGNTIYF
D gene: TRBD1
J gene: TRBJ1-3
V gene: TRBV11-3
clone size: .

CDR3 DNA: TGTGCCAGCAGCTTGGATGGAGGGCTGAGGACTGAAGCTTTCTTT
CDR3 protein: CASSLDGGLRTEAFF
D gene: .
J gene: TRBJ1-1
V gene: TRBV5-5
clone size: .

CDR3 DNA: TGCGCCAGCAGCTGGGGCGGGGCAGGGGGCCTGTACAATGAGCAGTTCTTC
CDR3 protein: CASSWGGAGGLYNEQFF
D gene: TRBD1
J gene: TRBJ2-1
V gene: TRBV5-1
clone size: .

CDR3 DNA: TGTGCCTGGGATAAGACAGGGGCGCAGGGCTACACCTTC
CDR3 protein: CAWDKTGAQGYTF
D gene: TRBD1
J gene: TRBJ1-2
V gene: TRBV30
clone size: .

CDR3 DNA: TGTGCCAGTACGCGAGAAGAGAGCTATGGCTACACCTTC
CDR3 protein: CASTREESYGYTF
D gene: .
J gene: TRBJ1-2
V gene: TRBV25-1
clone size: .

CDR3 DNA: TGTGCCATCAGTGAGTCGGGCGGCAATCAGCCCCAGCATTTT
CDR3 protein: CAISESGGNQPQHF
D gene: .
J gene: TRBJ1-5
V gene: TRBV10-3
clone size: few

CDR3 DNA: TGCGCCAGCAGCCCGACGGACCCGAGGGTACAGCCCCAGCATTTT
CDR3 protein: CASSPTDPRVQPQHF
D gene: .
J gene: TRBJ1-5
V gene: TRBV5-1
clone size: .

CDR3 DNA: TGTGCCACCAGCAGAGTGGGGATTAGCGCAGATACGCAGTATTTT
CDR3 protein: CATSRVGISADTQYF
D gene: .
J gene: TRBJ2-3
V gene: TRBV15
clone size: .

CDR3 DNA: TGCGCCAGCAGCCAAGTGTCCGTGGAGACCCAGTACTTC
CDR3 protein: CASSQVSVETQYF
D gene: .
J gene: TRBJ2-5
V gene: TRBV4-1
clone size: few

CDR3 DNA: TGTGCCAGCACCCGGAGGACAGGGGTGGCCTACAATGAGCAGTTCTTC
CDR3 protein: CASTRRTGVAYNEQFF
D gene: TRBD1
J gene: TRBJ2-1
V gene: TRBV5-6
clone size: .

CDR3 DNA: TGTGCCAGCAGCTTTAATCGGAATGAGCAGTTCTTC
CDR3 protein: CASSFNRNEQFF
D gene: .
J gene: TRBJ2-1
V gene: TRBV7-9
clone size: .

CDR3 DNA: TGTGCCAGTAGTATAGGGCCAGGAGGCTACACCTTC
CDR3 protein: CASSIGPGGYTF
D gene: .
J gene: TRBJ1-2
V gene: TRBV19
clone size: once

CDR3 DNA: TGTGCCAGCATATCAGCGGGGGGGCGCGAGCAGTACTTC
CDR3 protein: CASISAGGREQYF
D gene: TRBD2
J gene: TRBJ2-7
V gene: TRBV6-5
clone size: .

CDR3 DNA: TGTGCCAGCAGCTCCCGGTATGGCTACACCTTC
CDR3 protein: CASSSRYGYTF
D gene: .
J gene: TRBJ1-2
V gene: TRBV5-6
clone size: once

CDR3 DNA: TGTGCCAGCAGCGTAGCGGTGTCGGGGGAGACCCAGTACTTC
CDR3 protein: CASSVAVSGETQYF
D gene: .
J gene: TRBJ2-5
V gene: TRBV9
clone size: .

CDR3 DNA: TGTGCCATCAGTTACAGGGATCCGAACACCGGGGAGCTGTTTTTT
CDR3 protein: CAISYRDPNTGELFF
D gene: .
J gene: TRBJ2-2
V gene: TRBV10-3
clone size: .

CDR3 DNA: TGTGCCAGCAGTCTGGTAGGGAGCGGCTACACCTTC
CDR3 protein: CASSLVGSGYTF
D gene: .
J gene: TRBJ1-2
V gene: TRBV9
clone size: once

CDR3 DNA: TGCAGCGTTGGGAGGAAAGCGGGGGGGCCGAACACCGGGGAGCTGTTTTTT
CDR3 protein: CSVGRKAGGPNTGELFF
D gene: TRBD2
J gene: TRBJ2-2
V gene: TRBV29-1
clone size: .